The sequence of this T cell receptor (beta chain) was determined in a study of identical twins (dated by TCRdb to the mid-2010s). With regard to the full study: TCR alpha and beta repertoires from monozygotic twins, unrelated adults of various ages and cord blood were deep-sequenced to test whether fetal clonotypes persist. To rule out contamination, replicate twin experiments were performed at different times with different library preparation protocols. What the research found in general, with its limitations: Excess twin sharing in beta out-of-frame sequences was weaker because fewer shared sequences lowered the signal-to-noise ratio. Invariant T cells such as MAIT and iNKT could partly confound zero-insertion analyses, although diverse VJ usage argued against such confounding for most clonotypes. Conclusions relied on cross-sectional statistical analysis, since the same donors could not be followed over many years. Out-of-frame TCR alpha sharing in monozygotic twins was systematically underestimated by recombination models, whereas sharing between unrelated individuals was in agreement with the recombination models. Compared with coincidental sharing between unrelated individuals, out-of-frame TCR alpha sequences shared between twins showed an excess of sequences with low generation probability. Fewer insertions were carried by abundant cord blood beta clonotypes; a weaker similar trend was observed in young adult naive repertoires, while no such trend was observed in memory repertoires.

On this clonotype itself: Which antigen it targets is not known. No base quality information exists; no much larger clone differs at one position.

The library was made by 5' RACE. TCRdb records Illumina HiSeq 2000 as the sequencer. A universal primer binding site was added through template switching, and the final cDNA carried a unique molecular identifier so that TCR cDNA molecules could be counted accurately. Specific primers in the conserved constant-segment region were used to synthesize first-strand cDNA for TCR alpha and beta chains. To control for contamination, every cDNA library carried two barcodes: a SMART-Mk sample barcode plus Illumina barcodes. TruSeq adapter sequences along with Illumina sample barcodes were introduced in two successive PCR steps. The Illumina HiSeq platform was used with custom primers to sequence TCR alpha and beta cDNA libraries. In the original analysis: MiGEC processed the raw reads to extract unique molecular identifiers, while MiXCR was used to determine the CDR3 positions. Recombination models were inferred per individual with the repgenHMM and IGoR tools using an EM algorithm. The analysis of shared clonotypes was done with the tcR package in R, with sharing normalized by the product of cloneset sizes. Out-of-frame nonproductive sequences were analyzed to study raw recombination free of thymic and clonal selection effects. TCRdb passed the public sequencing reads through fastp at Q25 and MiXCR, retaining productive beta sequences. All rows with the same CDR3 protein become a single entry with the most common DNA and genes. The V and J calls come from TCRdb's annotation, not from the publication. This sample comprises roughly 720,000 distinct CDR3 sequences, 15% to 20% of them detected only once. Under 15% of the sample goes to the ten largest clones.

Every donor in the study was a healthy Caucasian. Three pairs of female monozygotic twins, all aged 18 to 29 years, made up the twin cohort. Peripheral blood mononuclear cells were used as the source from which RNA for TCR libraries was isolated. The CDR3 runs 14 residues from the cysteine to the phenylalanine. The kept DNA is CDR3 alone, 42 bases in frame from the first base. V is pared back by 4 bases and J by 10 bases, with 15 bases lying between the germline termini. Taken from the germline V gene, the CDR1 and CDR2 loops are SGDLS and YYNGEE. These records were also assigned to another study, of T cells expressing NK-cell markers. The second study reports: Three sorted T-cell subsets (CD3+CD56+NKG2C+, CD3+CD56+NKG2C- and CD3+CD56-NKG2C+) from seven to nine donors had their TCR beta-chain repertoires profiled. Most of the eight sequenced donors were HCMV-seropositive and one was HCMV-seronegative. To restrict sorting to alphabetaTCR-expressing T cells, an anti-gammadeltaTCR antibody was added in several experiments. In a handful of donors, the dominant CD3+CD56+NKG2C+ clonotypes were among the top 10 CD8+ clonotypes and accounted for about 1.0-8% of CD8+ T cells. Those dominant clonotypes were again the most abundant among CD3+CD56-NKG2C+ cells in several donors, at about 28.3-60.1%. Whether the expanded NKG2C-expressing T cell clones were specific for HCMV antigens remained unclear. Randomly selected healthy volunteers, three men and five women, were used as the eight sequenced donors. To determine HCMV serostatus, a commercial ELISA kit was used to detect HCMV-specific IgG in serum. For about six donors, bulk peripheral blood T-cell repertoires were additionally sequenced from unsorted PBMC. MIGEC was used to demultiplex reads and group reads by UMI, and MiTCR was used to assemble and quantify clonotypes. To exclude erroneous sequences, only TCR cDNA sequences supported by at least two reads were retained. The tcR package was used for downstream repertoire analysis, with clonotypes matched between fractions based on CDR3 nucleotide sequence plus V segment. VDJmatch was used to annotate antigen specificity against VDJdb, with one amino acid substitution allowed in CDR3.

The sequence was obtained from a woman aged 18-29 years in good health. The sample taken for sequencing was PBMCs. The chain is assembled from TRBV9 and TRBJ1-6; tentative D gene TRBD1, with 5 bases matching. In nucleotide form, the sequence is TGTGCCAGCAGCTCGGGTCAGGGCCGCTCACCCCTCCACTTT. This codes for CASSSGQGRSPLHF.